A single sample is the source of the 19 T cell receptor beta chains below, sequenced in a study of blood T cell repertoires in COVID-19. TCRdb keeps only in-frame clones here, not all; method: immunoSEQ multiplex PCR. The data contain some 250,000 clones, approximately 86% of them seen just once; the ten biggest clones take up around 1.8%. Sequenced sample: peripheral blood. These receptors were collected from a man between 25 and 39 years old with active or convalescent COVID-19.

This clone was observed once. The chain joins TRBV7-2 to TRBJ1-3; no definite D call. Germline CDR1 and CDR2: SGHTA and FQGNSA. The length of the CDR3 is 14 residues. The V end was cut by 5 bases, the J end by 0 bases, with 8 bases between. The CDR3 DNA is TGTGCCAGCAGCCCAGGAAGCTCTGGAAACACCATATATTTT. Translation gives CASSPGSSGNTIYF.

V and J are TRBV5-5 and TRBJ2-7, with D perhaps matching TRBD2 (5 bases). The CDR3 is 12 amino acids. Germline CDR1 reads SGHKS; CDR2 reads YYEKEE (reference sequence). Trimming pared 4 bases from V and 4 bases from J, leaving 9 bases between. CDR3 in DNA: TGTGCCAGCAGCCCGACTACGTACGAGCAGTACTTC. Its translation: CASSPTTYEQYF.

V gene TRBV20-1 combines with J gene TRBJ2-2; D is perhaps TRBD1 (5 bases). Germline V gene data show CDR1 as DFQATT and CDR2 as SNEGSKA (reference sequence). Trimming removed 3 bases from V and 3 bases from J, with 11 bases in between. This CDR3 spans 14 amino acids. The CDR3 bases are TGCAGTGCTAGTAGGGGTCGGGACACCGGGGAGCTGTTTTTT. Protein product: CSASRGRDTGELFF.

This chain uses TRBV19 with TRBJ2-2, with TRBD2 as a possible D gene (7 bases). The CDR3 has 15 amino acids. Germline V CDR1 and CDR2: LNHDA, SQIVND (reference sequence). Trimming took 3 bases from V and 6 from J, leaving 14 bases between them. The DNA for the CDR3 is TGTGCCAGTAGTATCGGCGCGGGGGCGGCCGGGGAGCTGTTTTTT. This gives the protein CASSIGAGAAGELFF.

The V call is TRBV10-2, the J call TRBJ1-1; D not resolved. The CDR3 is made up of 12 amino acids. Germline V gives CDR1 WSHSY, CDR2 SAAADI. V lost 0 bases and J lost 4, with 3 bases in between. CDR3 DNA sequence: TGCGCCAGCAGTGAGTCTATCACTGAAGCTTTCTTT. Its protein is CASSESITEAFF.

V gene TRBV7-8 combines with J gene TRBJ1-6; 7 bases match TRBD1. Per germline, CDR1 SGHVS and CDR2 FQNEAQ. This CDR3 is 15 amino acids long. V was pared by 6 bases and J by 6 bases, with 8 bases of the junction left unmatched. This CDR3 is CASSLGQTINSPLHF. The CDR3 DNA reads as TGTGCCAGCAGTTTGGGACAGACAATTAATTCACCCCTCCACTTT. Complete variable domain (other parts from reference TRBV7-8 and TRBJ1-6): GAGVSQSPRYKVAKRGQDVALRCDPISGHVSLFWYQQALGQGPEFLTYFQNEAQLDKSGLPSDRFFAERPEGSVSTLKIQRTQQEDSAVYLCASSLGQTINSPLHFGNGTRLTVT.

The V call is TRBV27, the J call TRBJ1-4; 7 nucleotides align to TRBD1. J gave up 4 bases and V 6 bases, and 17 bases lay outside the gene matches. This CDR3 has 18 residues. The germline V gene has CDR1 MNHEY and CDR2 SMNVEV (reference sequence). The CDR3, as DNA: TGTGCCAGCAGGGTATTCGGGAAGGGGGCGAGTGATAATGAAAAACTGTTTTTT. It translates to CASRVFGKGASDNEKLFF.

CDR3 nucleotides: TGTGCCAGCAGCCGAACAGGGGAGGATGAAAAACTGTTTTTT. Protein sequence: CASSRTGEDEKLFF. The V gene is TRBV7-9, the J gene TRBJ1-4; the match to TRBD1 covers 7 bases. CDR3 length: 14 residues. Trimming cost V 5 bases and J 6 bases; bases outside gene matches: 6. Germline CDR1 SEHNR, CDR2 FQNEAQ (reference sequence).

This sequence joins TRBV6-2 or TRBV6-3 and TRBJ2-2; possibly TRBD2 for D (6 bases). The length of the CDR3 is 16 residues. V was trimmed by 5 bases and J by 1 base, leaving 14 bases between them. Germline V gene lookup returns CDR1 MNHEY and CDR2 SVGEGT. The CDR3 protein is CASSPVGLMNTGELFF. CDR3 in DNA: TGTGCCAGCAGTCCCGTGGGACTGATGAACACCGGGGAGCTGTTTTTT.

V and J are TRBV18 and TRBJ1-1; D perhaps matches TRBD1 (5 bases). V was pared by 4 bases and J by 5 bases, with 14 bases between. Germline CDR1 is KGHSH and CDR2 is LQKENI. The CDR3 runs 14 residues. Here the CDR3 reads CASSRSAGGTEAFF. CDR3 coding DNA: TGTGCCAGCTCACGCTCCGCCGGGGGGACTGAAGCTTTCTTT.

The CDR3 region has the DNA TGTGCCAGCAGCTCCGGGACTAGCGGGGGGACGACCTACAATGAGCAGTTCTTC. It translates to CASSSGTSGGTTYNEQFF. V is TRBV11-2 and J is TRBJ2-1; 15 bases are shared with TRBD2. The CDR3 loop spans 18 amino acids. J lost 2 bases, V lost 4 bases, and 6 bases had no gene match. Germline V CDR1 and CDR2: SGHAT, FQNNGV.

The chain couples TRBV2 to TRBJ2-5; 8 bases are a match to TRBD2. Per the germline V gene, CDR1 is SNHLY and CDR2 is FYNNEI. The V and J ends lost 3 bases and 5 bases, in that order; junction bases with no gene match: 2. The CDR3 is made up of 13 amino acids. The CDR3 bases are TGTGCCAGCAGTGATAGCGGGGTTGAGACCCAGTACTTC. Its translation: CASSDSGVETQYF.

The chain uses TRBV7-6 and TRBJ1-6, with unresolved D. The germline V and J ends were trimmed by 1 base and 6 bases, with 10 bases remaining between them. The CDR3 is 15 amino acids. Germline loops: CDR1 SGHVS, CDR2 FNYEAQ. In DNA, the CDR3 is TGTGCCAGCAGCTTAGAACGGGGTCCTAATTCACCCCTCCACTTT. It codes for CASSLERGPNSPLHF.

The chain carries TRBV3-1 (or the pseudogene TRBV3-2) and TRBJ2-1; 16 nucleotides match TRBD2. The CDR3 has 16 amino acids. Germline V lookup: CDR1 LGHDT, CDR2 YNNKEL (reference sequence). V lost 6 bases to trimming and J lost 4 bases; unmatched junction nucleotides: 3. The CDR3 here is CASRGLAGGWYNEQFF. The CDR3, as DNA: TGTGCCAGCAGGGGACTAGCGGGGGGGTGGTACAATGAGCAGTTCTTC.

The rearrangement uses TRBV5-1 and TRBJ1-2; 8 bases match TRBD1. The V gene's germline CDR1 is SGHRS and CDR2 YFSETQ. This CDR3 spans 15 amino acids. After removal of 0 bases from V and 8 bases from J, the junction contained 9 bases not matched to a gene. The CDR3 here is CASSLDGQGLDGYTF. Written as DNA, the CDR3 is TGCGCCAGCAGCTTGGACGGACAGGGCCTTGACGGCTACACCTTC.

The chain couples TRBV27 to TRBJ2-3; D unclear. The length of the CDR3 is 16 residues. V dropped 5 bases and J dropped 0 bases, with 15 bases sitting between them. Germline CDR1 and CDR2: MNHEY and SMNVEV (reference sequence). CDR3 nucleotides: TGTGCCAGCAGTCCCCGTGGGCAGGTTAGCACAGATACGCAGTATTTT. It encodes CASSPRGQVSTDTQYF.

The sample holds one count of this clone. The chain joins TRBV30 to TRBJ1-1, with 8 bases aligning to TRBD1. The germline V gene encodes CDR1 GTSNPN and CDR2 SVGIG (reference sequence). The CDR3 runs 14 residues. V shed 5 bases and J 4 bases; nucleotides not matched to a gene: 9. This chain's CDR3 is CAWDRGTSGTEAFF. CDR3 in DNA: TGTGCCTGGGACAGGGGAACTTCTGGCACTGAAGCTTTCTTT.

This clone was counted once. The chain has TRBV4-1 and TRBJ2-3; 9 nucleotides match TRBD2. The CDR3 runs to 17 residues. CDR1 and CDR2 (germline): MGHRA, YSYEKL. Trimming removed 0 bases from V and 5 bases from J; junction bases left unmatched: 9. The CDR3 loop reads CASSQDLGGGGGDTQYF. The CDR3 region has the DNA TGCGCCAGCAGCCAAGATTTGGGCGGCGGGGGGGGAGATACGCAGTATTTT.

The chain carries TRBV28 and TRBJ1-6; perhaps TRBD1 as D (6 bases). V was trimmed by 8 bases and J by 10 bases, leaving 15 bases between them. From germline, CDR1 is MDHEN and CDR2 SYDVKM. The CDR3 length is 13 residues. The CDR3 nucleotides are TGTGCCAGCGGTGGGGCAGGGGTGTCACCCCTCCACTTT. It specifies CASGGAGVSPLHF.